This T cell receptor (beta chain) was retrieved from a study of blood T cell repertoires in COVID-19. Turning to the study itself: PBMCs, B-cell-depleted T cells, or T cells were the source of the cDNA or gDNA that made up the material.

This clone was counted a single time. Produced via immunoSEQ multiplex PCR; TCRdb's table is partial and in-frame only. Of 150,000 to 200,000 clones listed, 85% to 95% are singletons. Followed longitudinally, the Seattle patients had been enrolled during active infection. This sequence was found in a woman aged 60-70 years with COVID-19, enrolled during active disease. The sequenced sample consisted of peripheral blood.

The CDR3 loop reads CASSLGGLETQYF. In DNA, the CDR3 is TGTGCCAGCAGCTTAGGGGGACTAGAGACCCAGTACTTC. The chain is built from TRBV11-2 and TRBJ2-5; weak D call: TRBD2 (6 bases). Between the trimmed V and J ends, which lost 1 base and 4 bases, there was a span of 7 bases. The CDR3 is made up of 13 amino acids. Looked up from germline, CDR1 is SGHAT and CDR2 is FQNNGV.